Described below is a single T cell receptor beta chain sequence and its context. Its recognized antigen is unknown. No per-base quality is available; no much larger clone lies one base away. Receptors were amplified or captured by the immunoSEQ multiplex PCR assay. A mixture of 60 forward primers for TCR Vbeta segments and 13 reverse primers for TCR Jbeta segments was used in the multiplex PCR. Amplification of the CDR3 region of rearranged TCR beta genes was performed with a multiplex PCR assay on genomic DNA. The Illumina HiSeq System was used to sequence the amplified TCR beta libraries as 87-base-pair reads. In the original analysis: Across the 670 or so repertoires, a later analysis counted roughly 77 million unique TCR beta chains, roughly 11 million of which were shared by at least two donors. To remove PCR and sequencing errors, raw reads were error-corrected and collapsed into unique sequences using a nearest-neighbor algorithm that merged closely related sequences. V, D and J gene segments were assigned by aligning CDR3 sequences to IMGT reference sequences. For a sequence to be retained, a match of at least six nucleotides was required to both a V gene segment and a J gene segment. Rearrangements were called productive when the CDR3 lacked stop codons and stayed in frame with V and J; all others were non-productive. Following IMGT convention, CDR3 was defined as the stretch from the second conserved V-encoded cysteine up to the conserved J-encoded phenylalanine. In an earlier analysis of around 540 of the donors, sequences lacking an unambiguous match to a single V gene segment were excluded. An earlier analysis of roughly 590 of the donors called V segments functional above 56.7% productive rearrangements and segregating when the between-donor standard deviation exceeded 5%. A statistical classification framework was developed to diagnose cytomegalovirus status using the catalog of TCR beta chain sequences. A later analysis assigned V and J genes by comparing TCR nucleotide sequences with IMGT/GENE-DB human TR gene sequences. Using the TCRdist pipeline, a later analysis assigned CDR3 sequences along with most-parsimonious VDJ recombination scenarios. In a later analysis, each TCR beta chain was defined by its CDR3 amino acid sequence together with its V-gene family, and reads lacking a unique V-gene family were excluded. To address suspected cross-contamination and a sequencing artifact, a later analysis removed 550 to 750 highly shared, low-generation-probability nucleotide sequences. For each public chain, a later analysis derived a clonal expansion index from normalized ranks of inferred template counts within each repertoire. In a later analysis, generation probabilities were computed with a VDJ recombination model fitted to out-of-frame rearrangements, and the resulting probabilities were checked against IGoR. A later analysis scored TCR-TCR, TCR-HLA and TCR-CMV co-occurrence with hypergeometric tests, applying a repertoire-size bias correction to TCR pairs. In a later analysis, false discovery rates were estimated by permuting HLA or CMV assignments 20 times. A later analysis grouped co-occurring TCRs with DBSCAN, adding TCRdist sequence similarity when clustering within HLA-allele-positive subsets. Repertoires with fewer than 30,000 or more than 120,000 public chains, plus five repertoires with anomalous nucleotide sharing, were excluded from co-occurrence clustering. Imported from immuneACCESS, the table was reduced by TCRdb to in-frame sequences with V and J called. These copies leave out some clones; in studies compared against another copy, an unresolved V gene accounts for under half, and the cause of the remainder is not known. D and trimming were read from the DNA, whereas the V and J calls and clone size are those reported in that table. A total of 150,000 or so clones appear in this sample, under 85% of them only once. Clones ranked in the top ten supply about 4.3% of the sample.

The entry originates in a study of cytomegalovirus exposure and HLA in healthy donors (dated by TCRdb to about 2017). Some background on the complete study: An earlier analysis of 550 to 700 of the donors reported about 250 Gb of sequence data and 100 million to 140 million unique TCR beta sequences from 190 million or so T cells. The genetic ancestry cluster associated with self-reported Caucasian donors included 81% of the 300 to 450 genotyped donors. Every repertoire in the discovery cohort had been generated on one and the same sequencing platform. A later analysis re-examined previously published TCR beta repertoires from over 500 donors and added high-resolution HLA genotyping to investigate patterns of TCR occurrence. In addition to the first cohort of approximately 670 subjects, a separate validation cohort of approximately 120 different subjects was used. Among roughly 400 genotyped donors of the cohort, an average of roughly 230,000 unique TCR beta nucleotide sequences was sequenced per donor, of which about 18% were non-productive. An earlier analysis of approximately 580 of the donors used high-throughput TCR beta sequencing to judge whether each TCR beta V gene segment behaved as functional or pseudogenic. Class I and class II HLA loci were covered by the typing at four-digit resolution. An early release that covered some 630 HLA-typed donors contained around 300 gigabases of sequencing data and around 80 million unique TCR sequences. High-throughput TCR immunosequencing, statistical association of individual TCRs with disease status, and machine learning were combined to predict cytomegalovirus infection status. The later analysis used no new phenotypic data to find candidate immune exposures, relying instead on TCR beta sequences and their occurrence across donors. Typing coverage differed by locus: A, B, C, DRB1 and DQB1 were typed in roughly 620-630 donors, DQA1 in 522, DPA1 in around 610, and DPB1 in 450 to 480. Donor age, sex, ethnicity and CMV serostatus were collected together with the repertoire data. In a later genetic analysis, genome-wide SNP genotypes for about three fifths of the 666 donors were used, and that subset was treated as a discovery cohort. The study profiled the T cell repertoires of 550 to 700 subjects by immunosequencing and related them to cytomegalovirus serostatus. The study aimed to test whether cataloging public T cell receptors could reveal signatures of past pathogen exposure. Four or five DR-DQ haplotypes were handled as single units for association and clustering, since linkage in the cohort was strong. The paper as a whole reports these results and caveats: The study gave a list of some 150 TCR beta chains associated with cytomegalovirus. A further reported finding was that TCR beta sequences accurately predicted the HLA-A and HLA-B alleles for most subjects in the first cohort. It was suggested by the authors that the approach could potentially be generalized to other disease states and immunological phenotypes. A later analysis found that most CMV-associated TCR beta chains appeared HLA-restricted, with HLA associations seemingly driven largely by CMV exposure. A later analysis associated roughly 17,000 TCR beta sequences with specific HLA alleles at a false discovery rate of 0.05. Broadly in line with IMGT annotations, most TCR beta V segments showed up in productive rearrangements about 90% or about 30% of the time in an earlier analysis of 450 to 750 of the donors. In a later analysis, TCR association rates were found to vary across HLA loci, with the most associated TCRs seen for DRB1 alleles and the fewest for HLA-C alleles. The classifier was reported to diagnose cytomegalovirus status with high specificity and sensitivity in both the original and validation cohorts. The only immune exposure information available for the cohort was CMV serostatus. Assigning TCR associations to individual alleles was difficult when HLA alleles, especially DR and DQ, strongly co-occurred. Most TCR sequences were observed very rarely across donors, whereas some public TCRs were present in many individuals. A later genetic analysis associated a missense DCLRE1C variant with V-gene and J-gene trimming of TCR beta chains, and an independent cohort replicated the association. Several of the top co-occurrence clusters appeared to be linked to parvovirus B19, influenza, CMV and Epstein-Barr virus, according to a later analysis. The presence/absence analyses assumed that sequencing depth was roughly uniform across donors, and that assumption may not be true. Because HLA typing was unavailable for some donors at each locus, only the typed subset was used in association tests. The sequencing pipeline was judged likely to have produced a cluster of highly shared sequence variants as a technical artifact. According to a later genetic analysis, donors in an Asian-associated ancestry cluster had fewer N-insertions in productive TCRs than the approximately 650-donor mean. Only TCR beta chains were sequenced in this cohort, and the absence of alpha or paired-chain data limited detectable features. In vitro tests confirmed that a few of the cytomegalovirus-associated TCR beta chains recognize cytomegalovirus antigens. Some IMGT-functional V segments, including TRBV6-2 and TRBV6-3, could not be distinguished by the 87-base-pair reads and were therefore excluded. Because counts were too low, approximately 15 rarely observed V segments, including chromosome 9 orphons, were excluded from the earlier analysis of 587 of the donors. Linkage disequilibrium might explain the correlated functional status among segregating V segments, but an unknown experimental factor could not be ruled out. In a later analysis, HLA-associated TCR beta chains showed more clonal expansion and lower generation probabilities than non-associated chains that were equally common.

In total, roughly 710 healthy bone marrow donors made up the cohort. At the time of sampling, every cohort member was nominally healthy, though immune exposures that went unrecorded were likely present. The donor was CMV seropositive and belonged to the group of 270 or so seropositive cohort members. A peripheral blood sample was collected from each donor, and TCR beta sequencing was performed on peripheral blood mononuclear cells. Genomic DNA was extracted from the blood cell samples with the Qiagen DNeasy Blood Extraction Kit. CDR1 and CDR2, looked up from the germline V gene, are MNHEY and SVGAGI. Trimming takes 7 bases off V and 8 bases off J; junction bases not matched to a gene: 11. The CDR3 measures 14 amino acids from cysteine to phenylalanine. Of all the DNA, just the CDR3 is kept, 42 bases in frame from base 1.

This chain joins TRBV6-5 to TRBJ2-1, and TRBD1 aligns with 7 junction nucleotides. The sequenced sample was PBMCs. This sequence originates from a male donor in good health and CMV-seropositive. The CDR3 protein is CASNYRGPPDEQFF. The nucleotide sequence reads TGTGCCAGCAACTACAGGGGCCCCCCGGATGAGCAGTTCTTC.